Listed here are 16 T cell receptor beta chains from one sample, sequenced in a study of multiple sclerosis patients with progressive multifocal leukoencephalopathy. Clones were sequenced by immunoSEQ multiplex PCR, and TCRdb holds only the in-frame ones, with some missing. The sample has approximately 31,000 clones; around nine tenths are singletons. Specified time point: before natalizumab initiation. Sequencing was done on a sample of PBMCs. The receptors originated from a human donor with multiple sclerosis.

V gene TRBV4-3 combines with J gene TRBJ1-2, with 7 bases identical to TRBD1. Per germline, CDR1 LGHNA and CDR2 YSLEER. V lost 4 bases to trimming and J lost 0 bases; unmatched junction nucleotides: 5. CDR3 length equals 15 residues. CDR3 in amino acids: CASSPATGTNYGYTF. The CDR3, as DNA: TGCGCCAGCAGCCCTGCGACAGGGACTAACTATGGCTACACCTTC.

The chain employs TRBV5-1 and TRBJ1-6; 10 nucleotides agree with TRBD1. This CDR3 comprises 15 residues. The germline gives CDR1 SGHRS, CDR2 YFSETQ. Unmatched junction bases numbered 7, after V lost 3 bases and J lost 10 bases. CDR3 protein: CASSSPGQGKSPLHF. The CDR3 nucleotides are TGCGCCAGCAGCTCCCCGGGACAGGGGAAGTCACCCCTCCACTTT.

The rearrangement uses TRBV7-2 and TRBJ2-7; 13 bases map to TRBD2. V shed 4 bases and J 5 bases; nucleotides not matched to a gene: 2. The CDR3 extends over 14 amino acids. Germline CDR1 and CDR2: SGHTA and FQGNSA. DNA for the CDR3: TGTGCCAGCAGCTCAGGGACTAGCGGGGACGAGCAGTACTTC. It codes for CASSSGTSGDEQYF.

The chain joins TRBV5-1 to TRBJ2-5, with TRBD1 as a possible D gene (6 bases). The tail of the sequence fits TRBJ2-7 better, so the J call may be wrong. The germline V gene has CDR1 SGHRS and CDR2 YFSETQ. There are 16 residues in the CDR3. CDR3 in amino acids: CASSSAPRQGYHEQYF. In nucleotides, the CDR3 is TGCGCCAGCAGCTCCGCCCCCCGGCAGGGGTACCACGAGCAGTACTTC.

V gene TRBV6-4 combines with J gene TRBJ2-1, with TRBD2 as a possible D gene (5 bases). V was trimmed by 3 bases and J by 2 bases, leaving 5 bases between them. Germline assignment: CDR1 MRHNA and CDR2 SNTAGT. The CDR3 runs 13 residues. This CDR3 reads CASSEAAYNEQFF. The CDR3 nucleotides read TGTGCCAGCAGTGAAGCGGCCTACAATGAGCAGTTCTTC.

The V and J genes are TRBV2 and TRBJ2-3, with no clear D. V was shortened by 6 bases and J by 0 bases, with 4 bases between the two germline ends. The CDR3 sequence is 12 residues long. Germline CDR1 and CDR2: SNHLY and FYNNEI. The CDR3: CASSTSTDTQYF. As DNA, the CDR3 is TGTGCCAGCAGCACAAGCACAGATACGCAGTATTTT.

The V and J genes are TRBV15 and TRBJ2-1; D ambiguous. This CDR3 is 11 amino acids long. Trimming cost V 8 bases and J 7 bases, with 9 bases left between them. Per germline, CDR1 LNHNV and CDR2 YYDKDF (reference sequence). The CDR3 is CATATGNEQFF. CDR3 in DNA: TGTGCCACCGCGACTGGGAATGAGCAGTTCTTC. The full variable domain, its missing parts supplied by reference TRBV15 and TRBJ2-1, is DAMVIQNPRYQVTQFGKPVTLSCSQTLNHNVMYWYQQKSSQAPKLLFHYYDKDFNNEADTPDNFQSRRPNTSFCFLDIRSPGLGDTAMYLCATATGNEQFFGPGTRLTVL.

The chain uses TRBV7-2 and TRBJ2-7; 9 nucleotides match TRBD2. The CDR3 covers 18 residues. Germline V lookup: CDR1 SGHTA, CDR2 FQGNSA. V dropped 2 bases and J dropped 3; count of bases not matched to a gene: 14. In nucleotides, the CDR3 is TGTGCCAGCAGCTTACGGGGCGAATTAGCAGCGGGAGGCTACGAGCAGTACTTC. This codes for CASSLRGELAAGGYEQYF.

V gene TRBV6-1 combines with J gene TRBJ2-2; no clear D gene. The CDR3 is made up of 13 amino acids. CDR1 MNHNS and CDR2 SASEGT come from the germline V gene. V gave up 2 bases and J gave up 6 bases, with 7 bases separating them. The CDR3 loop is CASSESGAGELFF. CDR3 sequence (DNA): TGTGCCAGCAGTGAAAGTGGGGCCGGGGAGCTGTTTTTT.

This chain links TRBV19 with TRBJ1-5, with no clear D. This CDR3 spans 12 amino acids. Trimming removed 6 bases at V and 4 bases at J, with 7 bases between. Germline V gives CDR1 LNHDA, CDR2 SQIVND (reference sequence). CDR3 in amino acids: CASRGINQPQHF. CDR3 in DNA: TGTGCCAGTAGGGGTATTAATCAGCCCCAGCATTTT.

CDR3 sequence reads: CAISEPGGKAGELFF. DNA of the CDR3: TGTGCCATCAGTGAGCCAGGGGGGAAGGCCGGGGAGCTGTTTTTT. This sequence joins TRBV10-3 and TRBJ2-2, with D possibly matching TRBD1 (7 bases). The germline V and J ends were trimmed by 2 bases and 6 bases, with 13 bases remaining between them. Germline CDR1 and CDR2: ENHRY and SYGVKD. The CDR3 is 15 amino acids.

The chain uses TRBV7-8 and TRBJ2-1, with 12 bases that match TRBD2. CDR1 and CDR2 (germline): SGHVS, FQNEAQ. The CDR3 is 15 residues long. Unmatched junction bases numbered 3, after V lost 0 bases and J lost 9 bases. CDR3 in DNA: TGTGCCAGCAGCTTAGCGGCTAGCGGGAGGGTTGAGCAGTTCTTC. Translation gives CASSLAASGRVEQFF.

This clone was detected only a few times. This chain links TRBV27 with TRBJ2-3, with TRBD2 matching 8 bases. Germline CDR1 MNHEY, CDR2 SMNVEV (reference sequence). CDR3 length equals 15 residues. V was pared by 4 bases and J by 3 bases, with 6 bases of the junction left unmatched. The CDR3 sequence: CASSSRGGPTDTQYF. The CDR3 nucleotides are TGTGCCAGCAGTTCCCGGGGGGGTCCTACAGATACGCAGTATTTT.

The chain links TRBV6-1 to TRBJ2-7; 10 nucleotides match TRBD1. With 7 bases clipped from V and 5 bases from J, the junction kept 11 bases outside the gene matches. CDR1 and CDR2 from the germline V gene are MNHNS and SASEGT. The CDR3 extends over 15 amino acids. DNA of the CDR3: TGTGCCAGCAACTCACCGGACAGGGGGTCCGACGAGCAGTACTTC. Translated: CASNSPDRGSDEQYF.

This clone appeared once. The gene calls are TRBV27 and TRBJ1-3; D possibly corresponds to TRBD1 (6 bases). V gave up 8 bases and J gave up 0 bases, with 14 bases separating them. Germline V gene data show CDR1 as MNHEY and CDR2 as SMNVEV (reference sequence). The CDR3 consists of 15 residues. DNA for the CDR3: TGTGCCAGCGGCCTTACAGGGCACTCTGGAAACACCATATATTTT. Protein product: CASGLTGHSGNTIYF.

For this clone: Other DNA sequences within the sample encode an identical CDR3. The J gene is TRBJ2-1, the V gene TRBV4-1; 11 bases fit TRBD2. V shed 6 bases and J 9 bases; nucleotides not matched to a gene: 10. Germline CDR1 MGHRA, CDR2 YSYEKL. This CDR3 region has 15 residues. CDR3: CASSKGTSGRGEQFF. Written as DNA, the CDR3 is TGCGCCAGCAGTAAAGGGACTAGCGGTAGGGGTGAGCAGTTCTTC.